This T cell receptor beta chain was identified during a study of regulatory and conventional T cells in RAG deficiency. This clone has just one count. What it recognizes is unknown. Conventional CD4+ T cells were sorted from blood as CD25-low CD127-high cells. Broader study findings: Patient subsets had shorter CDR3s; Omenn Treg-Tconv overlap exceeded 85%.

Assay: immunoSEQ multiplex PCR; the TCRdb copy retains only in-frame clones and omits some. Of some 35,000 clones listed, about 78% are singletons. The CDR3 sequence is 18 residues long. J gave up 1 base and V 5 bases, and 13 bases lay outside the gene matches. Per germline, CDR1 SGHRS and CDR2 YFSETQ. These data also featured in a second study, about regulatory T cells. That source reports: The primer mix had 52 TRBV and 13 TRBJ primers.

The sequence came from a human donor in good health. What was sequenced was CD4+ effector T cells sorted from blood. This chain uses TRBV5-1 with TRBJ2-1; 9 nucleotides align to TRBD2. The CDR3 loop reads CASRPGLATPNSYNEQFF. The CDR3 coding sequence is TGCGCCAGCAGACCGGGACTAGCCACACCGAATTCCTACAATGAGCAGTTCTTC.